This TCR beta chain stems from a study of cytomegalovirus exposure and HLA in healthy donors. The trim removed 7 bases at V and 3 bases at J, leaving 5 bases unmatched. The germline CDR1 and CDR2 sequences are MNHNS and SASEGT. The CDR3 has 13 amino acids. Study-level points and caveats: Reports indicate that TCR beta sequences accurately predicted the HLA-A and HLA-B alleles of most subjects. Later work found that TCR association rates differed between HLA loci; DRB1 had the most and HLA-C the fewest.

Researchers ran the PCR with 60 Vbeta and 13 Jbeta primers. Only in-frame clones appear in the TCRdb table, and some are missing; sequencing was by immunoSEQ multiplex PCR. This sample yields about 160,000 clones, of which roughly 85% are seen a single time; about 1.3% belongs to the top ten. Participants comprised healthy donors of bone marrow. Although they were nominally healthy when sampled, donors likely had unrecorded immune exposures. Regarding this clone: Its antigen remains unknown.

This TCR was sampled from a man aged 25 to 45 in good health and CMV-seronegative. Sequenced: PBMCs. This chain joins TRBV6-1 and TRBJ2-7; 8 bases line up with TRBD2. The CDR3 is CASTPSGSYEQYF. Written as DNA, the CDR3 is TGTGCCAGCACCCCAAGCGGGAGCTACGAGCAGTACTTC.